These 18 T cell receptor beta chains originate from one sample sequenced in a study of regulatory T cells in long-lasting Graves disease. Through Arm-PCR of CDR3 regions and iRepertoire HTBI primers, TCR beta libraries were built. MiXCR, applied by TCRdb to the multiplex PCR reads, yields one record per CDR3 protein. The table shows 410,000 or so distinct CDR3 sequences, with about 15% occurring only once. Time point: newly diagnosed GD, antithyroid drugs for less than 3 months. The TCR library was made from RNA extracted from PBMCs. The sample was also linked to a second study, of T cells in Graves' hyperthyroidism and ophthalmopathy.

Sequencing used peripheral blood mononuclear cells (PBMCs), obtained at new diagnosis, from a patient treated with antithyroid drugs. The source of these receptors is a woman aged 25-40 years with Graves disease.

A note on this clonotype: Being one base from a much bigger clone, this may be a read error. The V call is TRBV3-1, the J call TRBJ2-2; 10 nucleotides align to TRBD2. This CDR3 contains 18 residues. V trimming: 3 bases; J trimming: 3 bases; junction bases outside the gene matches: 10. Germline V gene lookup returns CDR1 LGHDT and CDR2 YNNKEL (reference sequence). The CDR3 region is CASSQGLARGPDTGELFF. The CDR3 bases are TGTGCCAGCAGCCAGGGACTAGCGAGAGGGCCGGACACCGGGGAGCTGTTTTTT.

This clonotype was seen many times. The chain recombines TRBV20-1 with TRBJ1-1; no firm D call. V lost 5 bases to trimming and J lost 5 bases, with 12 bases between them. The CDR3 contains 12 residues. Germline V lookup: CDR1 DFQATT, CDR2 SNEGSKA (reference sequence). CDR3 DNA sequence: TGCAGTGCTGAAAGGGAAGGGACTGAAGCTTTCTTT. Its protein is CSAEREGTEAFF.

The chain couples TRBV27 to TRBJ2-2; 10 bases align to TRBD1. Germline V gives CDR1 MNHEY, CDR2 SMNVEV (reference sequence). Germline trimming cut 4 bases from V and 5 bases from J; bases unmatched to any gene: 7. This CDR3 has 16 amino acids. CDR3 protein: CASSWGQGRFTGELFF. In DNA form, the CDR3 reads TGTGCCAGCAGTTGGGGACAGGGGAGATTTACCGGGGAGCTGTTTTTT.

This clonotype was seen many times. The V call is TRBV20-1, the J call TRBJ2-7; 9 bases are a match to TRBD1. Per the germline V gene, CDR1 is DFQATT and CDR2 is SNEGSKA (reference sequence). The CDR3 is 14 residues long. Written as DNA, the CDR3 is TGCAGGGCGTTGGGGGACAGGGACTTTTCCGAGCAGTACTTC. Translation gives CRALGDRDFSEQYF.

This clonotype appeared many times. V usage is TRBV5-8 and J usage is TRBJ2-1, with 8 bases aligning to TRBD1. Germline CDR1 is SGHTS and CDR2 is YDEGEE. The CDR3 is made up of 17 amino acids. The V segment lost 2 bases and the J segment 8 bases; nucleotides outside the gene matches: 15. The CDR3 spells CASSFLPGTGVWYEQFF. CDR3 in DNA: TGTGCCAGCAGCTTCCTCCCCGGGACAGGAGTATGGTATGAGCAGTTCTTC.

The sample holds many counts of this clonotype. This chain uses TRBV18 with TRBJ2-7; D is possibly TRBD1 (5 bases). From germline, CDR1 is KGHSH and CDR2 LQKENI. This CDR3 spans 13 amino acids. The V and J ends lost 5 bases and 0 bases respectively, with 8 bases between them. The CDR3 here is CASSARVSYEQYF. In DNA form, the CDR3 reads TGTGCCAGCTCAGCCAGGGTCTCCTACGAGCAGTACTTC.

Comments on this clonotype: Since no conserved phenylalanine or tryptophan closes the CDR3, a read error is the likely cause. This rearrangement joins TRBV28 to TRBJ1-1, with D uncertain. Germline CDR1 reads MDHEN; CDR2 reads SYDVKM. Trimming pared 6 bases from V and 2 bases from J, leaving 16 bases between. There are 15 residues in the CDR3. DNA for the CDR3: TGTGCCAGCAGCGTTCCCAGGAACCTAAACACTGAAGCTTTCCTT. This translates into CASSVPRNLNTEAFL.

This clonotype was seen repeatedly, ten times or more. The rearrangement uses TRBV7-9 and TRBJ1-4, with a weak D call TRBD1 (5 bases). With 7 bases removed from V and 2 bases from J, the gap between germline ends came to 11 bases. CDR3 length: 14 residues. CDR1 and CDR2 (germline): SEHNR, FQNEAQ (reference sequence). The CDR3 protein is CASTFGGTNEKLFF. The CDR3 nucleotides read TGTGCCAGCACCTTTGGGGGTACTAATGAAAAACTGTTTTTT. Together with reference TRBV7-9 and TRBJ1-4, the CDR3 gives the full variable domain: DTGVSQNPRHKITKRGQNVTFRCDPISEHNRLYWYRQTLGQGPEFLTYFQNEAQLEKSRLLSDRFSAERPKGSFSTLEIQRTEQGDSAMYLCASTFGGTNEKLFFGSGTQLSVL.

The chain combines TRBV7-9 with TRBJ2-2, with a possible D match to TRBD2 (5 bases). Deletions cut 4 bases from V and 7 bases from J, with 7 bases between. CDR1 is SEHNR and CDR2 is FQNEAQ in the germline V gene (reference sequence). The CDR3 runs to 12 residues. CDR3 in amino acids: CASSWTGGELFF. The CDR3 region has the DNA TGTGCCAGCAGCTGGACTGGCGGGGAGCTGTTTTTT.

The chain employs TRBV10-3 and TRBJ2-7, with a possible D match to TRBD1 (5 bases). CDR1 is ENHRY and CDR2 is SYGVKD in the germline V gene. The CDR3 has 13 amino acids. The ends were cut back, 3 bases at V and 9 bases at J, with 15 bases in the middle. DNA for the CDR3: TGTGCCATCAGTGAAAGCAGGGCAATGGGGCAGTACTTC. It specifies CAISESRAMGQYF.

This clonotype was seen a few times. The chain couples TRBV10-3 to TRBJ1-5, with a tentative D call TRBD1 (5 bases). Germline loops: CDR1 ENHRY, CDR2 SYGVKD. Trimming removed 3 bases from V and 5 bases from J, with 11 bases in between. There are 14 residues in the CDR3. This chain's CDR3 is CAISDSGDHQPQHF. The CDR3 DNA follows: TGTGCCATCAGTGATAGTGGGGACCATCAGCCCCAGCATTTT.

In this sample, this clonotype turned up a few times. This chain links TRBV12-3 or TRBV12-4 with TRBJ1-4, with 7 bases lining up with TRBD1. The length of the CDR3 is 17 residues. J lost 4 bases, V lost 4 bases, and 12 bases had no gene match. The CDR3 nucleotides read TGTGCCAGCAGTTCAGGGGGAGGCAAGAGCCGTAATGAAAAACTGTTTTTT. Protein sequence: CASSSGGGKSRNEKLFF.

This clonotype was seen at least ten times. The chain has TRBV5-1 and TRBJ2-5; D unclear. The CDR3 runs 14 residues. V was pared by 2 bases and J by 1 base, with 9 bases between. CDR1 SGHRS and CDR2 YFSETQ come from the germline V gene. Here the CDR3 DNA reads TGCGCCAGCAGCTTCGGCAGCCCCCAAGAGACCCAGTACTTC. It is translated as CASSFGSPQETQYF.

V usage is TRBV27 and J usage is TRBJ1-2; D remains ambiguous. The CDR3 is made up of 17 amino acids. V was trimmed by 4 bases and J by 0 bases, leaving 18 bases between them. Germline V gene sequence: CDR1 MNHEY, CDR2 SMNVEV (reference sequence). The CDR3 sequence: CASSSRTAVIANYGYTF. CDR3 DNA: TGTGCCAGCAGTTCCCGGACGGCCGTGATAGCTAACTATGGCTACACCTTC.

In this sample, this clonotype turned up many times. This chain uses TRBV7-9 with TRBJ2-1; TRBD2 agrees at 16 bases. The V segment lost 5 bases and the J segment 2 bases; nucleotides outside the gene matches: 6. Germline CDR1 SEHNR, CDR2 FQNEAQ (reference sequence). This CDR3 region has 18 residues. The CDR3 DNA is TGTGCCAGCAGCCAAGGGACTAGCGGGAGGGCCCCCTACAATGAGCAGTTCTTC. Its translation: CASSQGTSGRAPYNEQFF.

This clonotype was seen repeatedly, ten times or more. This chain joins TRBV12-3 or TRBV12-4 and TRBJ1-1; possibly TRBD1 for D (5 bases). V dropped 5 bases and J dropped 4 bases, with 17 bases sitting between them. The CDR3 consists of 15 residues. CDR3 sequence (DNA): TGTGCCAGCAGTGTTGACAGCTTTAGAAGCACTGAAGCTTTCTTT. This translates into CASSVDSFRSTEAFF.

This clonotype was detected a few times. The CDR3 region has the DNA TGTGCCAGCAGTCGGGATCTCCAGAGCGGCAATCAGCCCCAGCATTTT. This gives the protein CASSRDLQSGNQPQHF. The chain is built from TRBV6-2 or TRBV6-3 and TRBJ1-5; unclear D gene. This CDR3 is built from 16 residues. V lost 5 bases to trimming and J lost 2 bases, with 16 bases between them. CDR1 and CDR2 (germline): MNHEY, SVGEGT.

The chain carries TRBV24-1 and TRBJ2-3; the match to TRBD1 covers 7 bases. CDR1 and CDR2 (germline): KGHDR, SFDVKD. The CDR3 consists of 15 residues. J lost 0 bases, V lost 3 bases, and 2 bases had no gene match. The CDR3 loop is CATSDPGQSTDTQYF. The CDR3 nucleotides read TGTGCCACCAGTGATCCGGGACAGAGCACAGATACGCAGTATTTT.